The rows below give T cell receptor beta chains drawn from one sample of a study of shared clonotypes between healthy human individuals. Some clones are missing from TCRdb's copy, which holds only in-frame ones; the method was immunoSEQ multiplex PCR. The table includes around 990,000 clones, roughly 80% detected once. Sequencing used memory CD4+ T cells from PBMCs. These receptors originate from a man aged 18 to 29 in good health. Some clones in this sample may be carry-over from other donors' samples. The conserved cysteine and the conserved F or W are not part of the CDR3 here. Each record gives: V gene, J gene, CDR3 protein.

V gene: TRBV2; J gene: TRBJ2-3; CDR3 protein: ASRSRGSQDTQY
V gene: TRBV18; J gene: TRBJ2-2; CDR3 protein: ASSPSAGMHTGELF
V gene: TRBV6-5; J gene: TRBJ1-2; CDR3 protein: ASRVGTANYGYT
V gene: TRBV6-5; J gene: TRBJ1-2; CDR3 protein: ASSSPGTGLFGYT
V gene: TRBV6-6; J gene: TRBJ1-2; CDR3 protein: ASSYEARGYGYT
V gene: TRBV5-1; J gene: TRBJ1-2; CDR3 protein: ASSPRGVGDGYT
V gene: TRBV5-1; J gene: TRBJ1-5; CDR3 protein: ASSFGGLNQPQH
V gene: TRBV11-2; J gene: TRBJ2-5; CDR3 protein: ASSSGVGETQY
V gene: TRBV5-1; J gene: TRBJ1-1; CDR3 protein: ASSLVGTEAF
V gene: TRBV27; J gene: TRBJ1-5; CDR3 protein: ASSLTGFDQPQH
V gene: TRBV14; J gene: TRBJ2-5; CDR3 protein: ASSTWTSGSPSGTQY
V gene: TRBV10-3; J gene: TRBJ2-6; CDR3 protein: AIRPGPSGANVLT
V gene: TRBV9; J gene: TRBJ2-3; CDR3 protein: ASSGRTDSWGTDTQY
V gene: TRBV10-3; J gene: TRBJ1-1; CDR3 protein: AIRGLGWDTEAF
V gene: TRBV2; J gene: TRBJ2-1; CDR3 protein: ASSDASGSRWEQF
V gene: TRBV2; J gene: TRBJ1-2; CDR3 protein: ASRGQGLGYT
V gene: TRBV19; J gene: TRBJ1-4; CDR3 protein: ASINLGGATNEKLF
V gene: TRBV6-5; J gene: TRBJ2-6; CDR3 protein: ASSDSGANVLT
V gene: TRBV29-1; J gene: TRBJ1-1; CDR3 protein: SVQTRRGGNTEAF
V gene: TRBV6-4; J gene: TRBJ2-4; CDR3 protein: ASSDPRGGEPKNIQY
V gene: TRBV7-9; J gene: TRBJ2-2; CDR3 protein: ASSSDSPPGELF
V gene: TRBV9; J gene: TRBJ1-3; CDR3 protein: ASSPRTGQGATAGNTIY
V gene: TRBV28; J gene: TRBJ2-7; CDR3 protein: ASSLVTNEQY
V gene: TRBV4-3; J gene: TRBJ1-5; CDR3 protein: ASSQAHAGNQPQH
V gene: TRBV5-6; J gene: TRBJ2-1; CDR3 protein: ASSLRAGGLYNEQF
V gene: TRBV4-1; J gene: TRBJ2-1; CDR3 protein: ASSQAPTSGSYNEQF
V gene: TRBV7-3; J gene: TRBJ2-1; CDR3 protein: ASSLLAGGGSEQF
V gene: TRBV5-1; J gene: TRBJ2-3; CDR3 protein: ASSDPQGADTQY
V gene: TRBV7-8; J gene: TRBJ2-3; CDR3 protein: ASSPRRTSGRVDTQY
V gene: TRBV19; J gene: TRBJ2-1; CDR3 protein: ASSIDGESSYNEQF
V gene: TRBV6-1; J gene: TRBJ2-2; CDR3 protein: ASSEELTGTGELF
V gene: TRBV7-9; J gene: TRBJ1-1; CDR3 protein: ASSFAGAEAF
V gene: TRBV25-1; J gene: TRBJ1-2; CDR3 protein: ATRPGQGYGYT
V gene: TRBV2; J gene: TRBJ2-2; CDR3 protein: ASSGSGRARGELF
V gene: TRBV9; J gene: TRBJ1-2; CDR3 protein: ASSVRGSGYT
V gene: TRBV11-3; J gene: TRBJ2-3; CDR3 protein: ASSLQGADTQY
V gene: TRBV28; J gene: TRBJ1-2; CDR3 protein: ASSLGRGASGYT
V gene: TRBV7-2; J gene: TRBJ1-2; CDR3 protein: ASSQDRNYGYT
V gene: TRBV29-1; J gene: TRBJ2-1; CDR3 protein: SVEGGREQF
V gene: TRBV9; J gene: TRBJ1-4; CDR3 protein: ASSVAPDEKLF
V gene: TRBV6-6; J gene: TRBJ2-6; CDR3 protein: ASSYTSSGANVLT
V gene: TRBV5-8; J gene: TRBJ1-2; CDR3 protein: ASSTSWVGYGYT
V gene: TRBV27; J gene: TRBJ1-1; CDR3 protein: ASSRNRGTEAF
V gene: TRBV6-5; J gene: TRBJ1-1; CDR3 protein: ASRGRGPWDTEAF
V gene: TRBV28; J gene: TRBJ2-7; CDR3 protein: ASSAPGAVSYEQY
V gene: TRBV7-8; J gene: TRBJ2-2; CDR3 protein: ASSLSGLSGELF
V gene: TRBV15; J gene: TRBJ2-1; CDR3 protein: ATSRARSYNEQF
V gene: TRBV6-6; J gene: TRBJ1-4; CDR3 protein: ASSAGGATNEKLF
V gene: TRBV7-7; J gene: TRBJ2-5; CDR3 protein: ASSLGLLPRTQY
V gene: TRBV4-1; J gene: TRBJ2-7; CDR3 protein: ASSQGAASGKYEQY
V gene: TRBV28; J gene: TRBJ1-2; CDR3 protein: ASSLSAFVGGGYT
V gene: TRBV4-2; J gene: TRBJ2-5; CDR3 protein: ASSLRDREGETQY
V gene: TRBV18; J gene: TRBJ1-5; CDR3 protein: ASSPYQLSNQPQH
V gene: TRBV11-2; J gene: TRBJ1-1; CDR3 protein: ASSFGPITEAF
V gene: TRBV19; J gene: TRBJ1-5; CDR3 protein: ASSIGRGQFSQPQH